The 2 T cell receptor beta chains below all came from one sample that was sequenced in a study of T-cell reconstitution after alpha-beta-depleted transplantation in children. The authors prepared the TCRbeta library with unique molecular identifiers. TCRdb redid the calling of the PCR reads with MiXCR, one entry per CDR3 protein. The sample has roughly 180,000 distinct CDR3 sequences; more than 12% are singletons. This specimen was PBMCs from the stem cell graft donor, taken from the stem cell graft. These receptors all come from a human donor who donated a stem cell graft to a child with acute lymphoblastic leukemia.

Ten or more counts support this clonotype. The CDR3 loop is CASSLYPGSTDTQYF. In DNA, the CDR3 is TGCGCCAGCAGCTTATATCCCGGGAGCACAGATACGCAGTATTTT. The chain has TRBV5-1 and TRBJ2-3; no firm D call. The germline V gene has CDR1 SGHRS and CDR2 YFSETQ. This CDR3 spans 15 amino acids. The V and J ends lost 2 bases and 0 bases respectively, with 10 bases between them.

This clonotype has a count of ten or more. The V and J genes are TRBV30 and TRBJ2-1, with 8 bases aligning to TRBD1. This CDR3 has 14 residues. J gave up 6 bases and V 3 bases, and 7 bases lay outside the gene matches. Germline V gene data show CDR1 as GTSNPN and CDR2 as SVGIG (reference sequence). The CDR3 region has the DNA TGTGCCTGGAGACGACAGGGGTCGGGCAATGAGCAGTTCTTC. Its translation: CAWRRQGSGNEQFF.